These 4 T cell receptor beta chains were all obtained from the same sample, sequenced in a study of T cells in Graves' hyperthyroidism and ophthalmopathy (dated by TCRdb to 2018 to 2020). The library was produced with multiplex PCR. The reads were generated on an Illumina HiSeq 2000. Amplification of TCR beta CDR3 regions was carried out from RNA transcripts. The first round of RT-PCR for the TCR CDR3 was performed with the HTBI primer set and the Qiagen OneStep RT-PCR kit. TCRdb reanalyzed the raw reads on its own, using fastp at Q25 for trimming and MiXCR for clone calling, and kept in-frame beta chains. One record per CDR3 amino acid sequence lists the most common genes and DNA. The sample table lists roughly 750,000 distinct CDR3 sequences, approximately 16% of them with a count of one. The ten biggest clones cover around 8% of the sample. Sequenced sample: blood. These receptors came from a young man with Graves' hyperthyroidism.

This clonotype occurred many times. The chain recombines TRBV15 with TRBJ1-2, with TRBD1 identical over 10 bases. The CDR3 loop spans 16 amino acids. Germline V CDR1 and CDR2: LNHNV, YYDKDF (reference sequence). Trimming removed 5 bases from V and 6 bases from J; junction bases left unmatched: 12. This CDR3 reads CATSLYRDRGGHGYTF. In nucleotides, the CDR3 is TGTGCCACCAGCTTATACCGGGACAGGGGAGGTCATGGCTACACCTTC. Complete variable domain (other parts from reference TRBV15 and TRBJ1-2): DAMVIQNPRYQVTQFGKPVTLSCSQTLNHNVMYWYQQKSSQAPKLLFHYYDKDFNNEADTPDNFQSRRPNTSFCFLDIRSPGLGDTAMYLCATSLYRDRGGHGYTFGSGTRLTVV.

This clonotype has a count of ten or more. This chain joins TRBV12-3 or TRBV12-4 and TRBJ2-5; weak D call: TRBD1 (6 bases). The CDR3 runs to 14 residues. The V gene lost 2 bases and the J gene lost 3 bases, with 10 bases spanning the gap. This chain's CDR3 is CASSLTSGEETQYF. As DNA, the CDR3 is TGTGCCAGCAGTTTAACTTCAGGGGAAGAGACCCAGTACTTC.

V is TRBV12-3 or TRBV12-4 and J is TRBJ2-3, with D possibly matching TRBD2 (6 bases). This CDR3 has 15 residues. The germline V and J ends were trimmed by 3 bases and 5 bases, with 15 bases remaining between them. CDR3 coding DNA: TGTGCCAGCAGTTTCGTGGGGCCGCGGGGAGATACGCAGTATTTT. This sequence encodes CASSFVGPRGDTQYF.

The chain joins TRBV20-1 to TRBJ1-2; 11 bases map to TRBD1. This CDR3 has 15 amino acids. V was clipped by 2 bases and J by 4 bases; unmatched bases: 6. Germline lookup yields CDR1 DFQATT and CDR2 SNEGSKA (reference sequence). Written as DNA, the CDR3 is TGCAGTGCTAGATCGTGGACAGGGGGCGGCTATGGCTACACCTTC. Translated: CSARSWTGGGYGYTF.